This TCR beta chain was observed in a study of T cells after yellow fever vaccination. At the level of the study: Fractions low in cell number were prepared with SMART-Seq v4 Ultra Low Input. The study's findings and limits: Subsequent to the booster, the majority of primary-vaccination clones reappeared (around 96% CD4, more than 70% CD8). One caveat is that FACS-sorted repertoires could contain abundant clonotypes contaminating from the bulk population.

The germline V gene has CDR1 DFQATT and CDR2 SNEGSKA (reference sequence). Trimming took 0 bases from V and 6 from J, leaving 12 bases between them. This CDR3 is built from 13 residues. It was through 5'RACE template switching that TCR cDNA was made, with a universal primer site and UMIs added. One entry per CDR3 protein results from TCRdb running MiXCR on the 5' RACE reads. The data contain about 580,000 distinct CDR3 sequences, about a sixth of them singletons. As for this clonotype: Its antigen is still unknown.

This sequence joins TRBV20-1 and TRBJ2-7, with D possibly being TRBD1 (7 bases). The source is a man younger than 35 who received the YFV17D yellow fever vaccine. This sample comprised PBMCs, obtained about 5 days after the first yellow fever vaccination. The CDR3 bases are TGCAGTGCTAGAGATGTTCAGGGGGGCGAGCAGTACTTC. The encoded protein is CSARDVQGGEQYF.